A single sample is the source of the 19 T cell receptor beta chains below, sequenced in a study of cytomegalovirus exposure and HLA in healthy donors. The PCR contained 60 Vbeta and 13 Jbeta primers. Sequenced by immunoSEQ multiplex PCR; TCRdb stores in-frame clones only, minus some. The sample lists 35,000 to 45,000 clones, roughly 60% seen once, with around 12% in the top ten. The material sequenced was PBMCs. The receptor set was obtained from a man aged 55 to 69 in good health and CMV-seropositive.

The chain combines TRBV10-2 with TRBJ2-7; a possible D gene is TRBD1 (5 bases). V was shortened by 5 bases and J by 5 bases, with 16 bases between the two germline ends. Germline lookup yields CDR1 WSHSY and CDR2 SAAADI. The CDR3 is made up of 14 amino acids. The CDR3 region is CASSNSGRDDEQYF. The CDR3 nucleotides are TGCGCCAGCAGTAATTCGGGCAGGGATGACGAGCAGTACTTC.

The rearrangement links TRBV5-6 to TRBJ2-2; 9 nucleotides match TRBD2. This CDR3 is built from 15 residues. The V segment lost 1 base and the J segment 3 bases; nucleotides outside the gene matches: 1. The germline V gene encodes CDR1 SGHDT and CDR2 YYEEEE. The CDR3: CASSLTSGYTGELFF. CDR3 coding DNA: TGTGCCAGCAGCTTGACTAGCGGGTACACCGGGGAGCTGTTTTTT.

This clone was picked up a small number of times. The genes are TRBV2 and TRBJ2-5; no clear D gene. This CDR3 contains 14 residues. V lost 4 bases to trimming and J lost 0 bases, with 9 bases between them. CDR1 SNHLY and CDR2 FYNNEI come from the germline V gene. The CDR3 region has the DNA TGTGCCAGCAGTGGTAGCCTGTACCAAGAGACCCAGTACTTC. Translating gives CASSGSLYQETQYF.

The chain joins TRBV29-1 to TRBJ2-1; 7 bases align to TRBD2. Losses at the gene ends were 2 bases for V and 8 bases for J; bases not matched to a gene: 9. CDR1 is SQVTM and CDR2 is ANQGSEA in the germline V gene. The CDR3 covers 14 residues. CDR3 DNA sequence: TGCAGCGTTGAACCCCAGACTAGCTTCGATGAGCAGTTCTTC. Its translation: CSVEPQTSFDEQFF.

The chain carries TRBV4-2 and TRBJ2-1; 9 bases fit TRBD2. Per germline, CDR1 LGHNA and CDR2 YNFKEQ. This CDR3 is built from 18 residues. V shed 0 bases and J 1 base; nucleotides not matched to a gene: 7. The CDR3 bases are TGTGCCAGCAGCCAAGATACCGGGACTAGCATGTCCTACAATGAGCAGTTCTTC. This codes for CASSQDTGTSMSYNEQFF.

This clone was detected a few times. The chain recombines TRBV7-2 with TRBJ2-3, with TRBD2 identical over 7 bases. Germline-derived CDR1 and CDR2 are SGHTA and FQGNSA. J was trimmed by 0 bases and V by 6 bases; bases with no gene match: 9. This CDR3 comprises 16 residues. As DNA, the CDR3 is TGTGCCAGCAGGCCTGGGAGCGGGACTAGCACAGATACGCAGTATTTT. Encoded protein: CASRPGSGTSTDTQYF.

The chain carries TRBV29-1 and TRBJ2-1; 15 nucleotides match TRBD2. The CDR3 is 19 amino acids. Germline V gives CDR1 SQVTM, CDR2 ANQGSEA. Trimming took 4 bases from V and 5 from J; bases not matched to a gene: 15. This chain's CDR3 is CSVGADPGLAGGWNNEQFF. Written as DNA, the CDR3 is TGCAGCGTTGGAGCGGATCCGGGACTAGCGGGGGGCTGGAACAATGAGCAGTTCTTC.

This clone has just a few counts. CDR3 DNA: TGTGCCAGCAGCTTAAGGGGGGGGACTCCCTACGAGCAGTACTTC. Residues: CASSLRGGTPYEQYF. The rearrangement joins TRBV7-3 to TRBJ2-7, with 7 positions matching TRBD2. The CDR3 contains 15 residues. Unmatched junction bases numbered 5, after V lost 1 base and J lost 2 bases. Germline V CDR1 and CDR2: SGHTA, FQGTGA.

The chain employs TRBV6-5 and TRBJ2-3; tentative D call: TRBD2 (6 bases). Trimming removed 2 bases from V and 1 base from J, with 13 bases in between. This CDR3 is built from 16 residues. CDR1 is MNHEY and CDR2 is SVGAGI in the germline V gene. CDR3 sequence: CASSYRGVSGTDTQYF. CDR3 nucleotide sequence: TGTGCCAGCAGTTACCGCGGGGTTTCGGGCACAGATACGCAGTATTTT.

The rearrangement joins TRBV7-9 to TRBJ2-1; TRBD2 agrees at 10 bases. V shed 5 bases and J 7 bases; nucleotides not matched to a gene: 14. The CDR3 sequence is 17 residues long. Germline CDR1 is SEHNR and CDR2 is FQNEAQ (reference sequence). CDR3 sequence (DNA): TGTGCCAGCAGCCCCGGCGTGGGACTAGCGATTGGGAATGAGCAGTTCTTC. It encodes CASSPGVGLAIGNEQFF. Looking up the rest from reference TRBV7-9 and TRBJ2-1 gives the full variable domain: DTGVSQNPRHKITKRGQNVTFRCDPISEHNRLYWYRQTLGQGPEFLTYFQNEAQLEKSRLLSDRFSAERPKGSFSTLEIQRTEQGDSAMYLCASSPGVGLAIGNEQFFGPGTRLTVL.

The chain carries TRBV7-2 and TRBJ2-2; 7 bases are a match to TRBD1. Trimming took 5 bases from V and 4 from J; bases not matched to a gene: 10. The CDR3 has 16 residues. Germline-derived CDR1 and CDR2 are SGHTA and FQGNSA. The CDR3 loop is CASSVPGTAGTGELFF. Written as DNA, the CDR3 is TGTGCCAGCAGCGTCCCCGGGACAGCAGGCACCGGGGAGCTGTTTTTT.

This clone was detected a few times. This chain uses TRBV5-6 with TRBJ2-3; TRBD2 is a possible D gene (5 bases). The CDR3 contains 15 residues. CDR1 is SGHDT, CDR2 YYEEEE, per germline. Trimming left V 5 bases short and J 2 bases short, with 15 bases between. The CDR3 loop reads CASRQQGSYTDTQYF. Written as DNA, the CDR3 is TGTGCCAGCAGGCAGCAAGGGAGTTACACAGATACGCAGTATTTT. Combining the CDR3 with reference TRBV5-6 and TRBJ2-3 gives the whole variable domain DAGVTQSPTHLIKTRGQQVTLRCSPKSGHDTVSWYQQALGQGPQFIFQYYEEEERQRGNFPDRFSGHQFPNYSSELNVNALLLGDSALYLCASRQQGSYTDTQYFGPGTRLTVL.

The J gene is TRBJ2-1, the V gene TRBV21-1; the table gives TRBD1 as D, unverified against the DNA. TRBV21-1 is reported as a pseudogene. CDR3 length: 16 amino acids. The CDR3, as DNA: TGTGCCAGCCCCACAGGGGCAGGGGGCAACTACAATGAGCAGTTCTTC. This gives the protein CASPTGAGGNYNEQFF.

The rearrangement links TRBV6-6 to TRBJ2-7; D ambiguous. The germline V gene encodes CDR1 MNHNY and CDR2 SVGAGI (reference sequence). V lost 6 bases, J lost 2 bases, and 14 bases lay in between. The CDR3 extends over 14 amino acids. CDR3 in amino acids: CASSRDTVPYEQYF. DNA for the CDR3: TGTGCCAGCAGCCGCGACACGGTCCCCTACGAGCAGTACTTC.

The chain has TRBV4-3 and TRBJ1-4; the match to TRBD1 covers 8 bases. The J segment lost 10 bases and the V segment lost 0 bases, leaving 7 bases of the junction unmatched. The CDR3 covers 15 residues. The V gene's germline CDR1 is LGHNA and CDR2 YSLEER. CDR3 sequence reads: CASSQDTQGARKLFF. DNA for the CDR3: TGCGCCAGCAGCCAAGATACCCAGGGGGCGCGAAAACTGTTTTTT.

This clone turned up a few times. The same CDR3 arises from other DNA sequences in this sample as well. The chain uses TRBV5-1 and TRBJ2-1; 11 bases match TRBD2. CDR1 and CDR2 from the germline V gene are SGHRS and YFSETQ. The CDR3 contains 15 residues. Trimming took 0 bases from V and 6 from J; bases not matched to a gene: 2. The CDR3 region has the DNA TGCGCCAGCAGCTTGGGCCTAGCGGGAGGCAATGAGCAGTTCTTC. Translated, it gives CASSLGLAGGNEQFF. The full variable domain, with the rest looked up from reference TRBV5-1 and TRBJ2-1, is KAGVTQTPRYLIKTRGQQVTLSCSPISGHRSVSWYQQTPGQGLQFLFEYFSETQRNKGNFPGRFSGRQFSNSRSEMNVSTLELGDSALYLCASSLGLAGGNEQFFGPGTRLTVL.

The chain combines TRBV9 with TRBJ2-1; 7 bases line up with TRBD2. With V trimmed by 4 bases and J by 6 bases, 10 bases remained unmatched. Germline V CDR1 and CDR2: SGDLS, YYNGEE. There are 15 residues in the CDR3. CDR3 sequence: CASSPGLTPRNEQFF. Written as DNA, the CDR3 is TGTGCCAGCAGCCCGGGACTAACTCCCCGCAATGAGCAGTTCTTC.

This clone was recorded a few times. This rearrangement joins TRBV5-1 to TRBJ2-7, with 7 bases aligning to TRBD1. Unmatched junction bases numbered 7, after V lost 3 bases and J lost 1 base. The CDR3 length is 15 residues. The germline gives CDR1 SGHRS, CDR2 YFSETQ. CDR3 bases: TGCGCCAGCAGCTCTTCCCCGGGACAGTCCTACGAGCAGTACTTC. Translation gives CASSSSPGQSYEQYF.

The count of this clone is one. CDR3 residues: CASGGRLNTEAFF. The CDR3 DNA sequence: TGTGCCAGTGGAGGACGGCTGAACACTGAAGCTTTCTTT. The J gene is TRBJ1-1, the V gene TRBV19; D remains ambiguous. The germline V gene encodes CDR1 LNHDA and CDR2 SQIVND (reference sequence). The CDR3 extends over 13 amino acids. V gave up 8 bases and J gave up 0 bases, with 10 bases separating them.